Each of the 25 T cell receptor beta chains below was sequenced from the same sample in a study of neoadjuvant anti-PD-1 for oral cavity cancer. Sequencing was performed with immunoSEQ multiplex PCR; in TCRdb, only in-frame clones are kept and a portion is missing. This table holds under 7,000 clones, 60% found once. Sequencing used tumor tissue, obtained before nivolumab (anti-PD-1) treatment. These receptors were obtained from a person aged 35-79 years with oral cavity squamous cell carcinoma.

This clone turned up a few times. The chain employs TRBV10-1 and TRBJ2-3, with TRBD1 matching 9 bases. This CDR3 is built from 14 residues. The germline gives CDR1 WNHNN, CDR2 SYGVQD (reference sequence). The V segment lost 6 bases and the J segment 5 bases; nucleotides outside the gene matches: 6. The CDR3 DNA follows: TGCGCCAGCAGCTACAGGGGGCGTCAAGATACGCAGTATTTT. The encoded protein is CASSYRGRQDTQYF.

This chain uses TRBV27 with TRBJ1-5, with D perhaps TRBD1 (5 bases). Germline CDR1 is MNHEY and CDR2 is SMNVEV (reference sequence). Between the trimmed V and J ends, which lost 7 bases and 7 bases, there was a span of 20 bases. There are 15 residues in the CDR3. The CDR3 sequence: CASIRHSREGQPQHF. In nucleotides, the CDR3 is TGTGCCAGCATTCGTCATAGCAGGGAGGGACAGCCCCAGCATTTT.

The chain recombines TRBV4-1 with TRBJ2-7; D is possibly TRBD2 (6 bases). The CDR3 length is 14 residues. Trimming cost V 4 bases and J 5 bases, with 15 bases left between them. Germline V lookup: CDR1 MGHRA, CDR2 YSYEKL. CDR3 sequence (DNA): TGCGCCAGCAGCCTTGGGAGGCCCTGGGACGAGCAGTACTTC. This translates into CASSLGRPWDEQYF.

V is TRBV11-2 and J is TRBJ2-5; D tentatively reads TRBD1 or TRBD2 (5 bases each). CDR3 length: 13 residues. V lost 1 base and J lost 4, with 7 bases in between. The V gene's germline CDR1 is SGHAT and CDR2 FQNNGV. The CDR3 coding sequence is TGTGCCAGCAGCTTAGTAGGGACAGAGACCCAGTACTTC. Encoded protein: CASSLVGTETQYF. Drawing the rest from reference TRBV11-2 and TRBJ2-5, the complete variable domain is EAGVAQSPRYKIIEKRQSVAFWCNPISGHATLYWYQQILGQGPKLLIQFQNNGVVDDSQLPKDRFSAERLKGVDSTLKIQPAKLEDSAVYLCASSLVGTETQYFGPGTRLLVL.

This sequence joins TRBV5-6 and TRBJ2-1; 8 nucleotides agree with TRBD2. The CDR3 contains 18 residues. The junction had 8 bases not matched to a gene; V was cut back by 0 bases and J by 0 bases. Germline V CDR1 and CDR2: SGHDT, YYEEEE. The CDR3 coding sequence is TGTGCCAGCAGCTTGGGAGCGGGGGTTTCCCCCTCCTACAATGAGCAGTTCTTC. It is translated as CASSLGAGVSPSYNEQFF.

The rearrangement uses TRBV19 and TRBJ1-2; 7 bases map to TRBD1. V shed 5 bases and J 0 bases; nucleotides not matched to a gene: 9. The germline V gene has CDR1 LNHDA and CDR2 SQIVND (reference sequence). The CDR3 is 16 residues long. Here the CDR3 DNA reads TGTGCCAGTAGTCGAACGACAGGGCATTCTAACTATGGCTACACCTTC. Protein: CASSRTTGHSNYGYTF.

V gene TRBV11-2 combines with J gene TRBJ1-1, with D possibly matching TRBD1 (5 bases). CDR1 is SGHAT and CDR2 is FQNNGV in the germline V gene. V lost 5 bases to trimming and J lost 9 bases, with 13 bases between them. CDR3 length equals 12 residues. The CDR3, as DNA: TGTGCCAGCAGCCCGGACACGGGGAAAGCTTTCTTT. This translates into CASSPDTGKAFF.

This clone has a handful of counts. The chain combines TRBV5-4 with TRBJ2-7, with D possibly matching TRBD1 (6 bases). Germline loops: CDR1 SGHNT, CDR2 YYREEE (reference sequence). Trimming removed 0 bases at V and 2 bases at J, with 9 bases between. The CDR3 totals 14 residues. The CDR3 coding sequence is TGTGCCAGCAGCTTGGAGCCAGGGGCCTACGAGCAGTACTTC. Its protein product is CASSLEPGAYEQYF.

This clone was seen more than once but under ten times. V gene TRBV10-1 combines with J gene TRBJ2-2; 9 nucleotides line up with TRBD1. V was clipped by 6 bases and J by 5 bases; unmatched bases: 4. The CDR3 length is 14 residues. CDR1 is WNHNN and CDR2 is SYGVQD in the germline V gene (reference sequence). This CDR3 is CASSGTGRTGELFF. CDR3 nucleotides: TGCGCCAGCAGCGGGACAGGGCGAACCGGGGAGCTGTTTTTT.

The rearrangement links TRBV9 to TRBJ1-1; TRBD1 is a possible D gene (5 bases). Germline V CDR1 and CDR2: SGDLS, YYNGEE. V lost 6 bases and J lost 4, with 22 bases in between. The CDR3 covers 16 residues. This CDR3 reads CASTLDPGQGSTEAFF. CDR3 nucleotide sequence: TGTGCCAGCACCTTAGATCCCGGTCAGGGAAGCACTGAAGCTTTCTTT.

This clone occurred a few times. This rearrangement joins TRBV5-4 to TRBJ2-7; either TRBD1 or TRBD2 may supply D (5 bases each). Germline-derived CDR1 and CDR2 are SGHNT and YYREEE (reference sequence). The CDR3 has 14 amino acids. Deletions cut 2 bases from V and 0 bases from J, with 9 bases between. In DNA form, the CDR3 reads TGTGCCAGCAGCTTCGGTGGGGGCTCCTACGAGCAGTACTTC. The encoded protein is CASSFGGGSYEQYF.

The V call is TRBV29-1, the J call TRBJ2-2; tentative D call: TRBD2 (5 bases). The CDR3 runs to 16 residues. Trimming took 1 base from V and 2 from J, leaving 14 bases between them. The germline V gene has CDR1 SQVTM and CDR2 ANQGSEA. DNA for the CDR3: TGCAGCGTTGAAGTTAGGAGAGGGAGAAACACCGGGGAGCTGTTTTTT. This sequence encodes CSVEVRRGRNTGELFF.

The rearrangement links TRBV4-2 to TRBJ1-1; no reliable D call. CDR3 length: 19 amino acids. The V end lost 0 bases, the J end lost 0 bases, and 20 bases lay between the germline ends. CDR1 is LGHNA and CDR2 is YNFKEQ in the germline V gene. CDR3 protein: CASSQDYRTTRKLNTEAFF. CDR3 coding DNA: TGTGCCAGCAGCCAAGACTACCGAACGACACGAAAATTGAACACTGAAGCTTTCTTT.

This clone has just one count. V gene TRBV6-1 combines with J gene TRBJ2-7, with TRBD2 identical over 7 bases. The CDR3 has 15 residues. The trim removed 1 base at V and 0 bases at J, leaving 3 bases unmatched. The germline CDR1 and CDR2 sequences are MNHNS and SASEGT. The CDR3 protein is CASSEVLAASYEQYF. The CDR3 nucleotides are TGTGCCAGCAGTGAAGTCCTAGCGGCCTCCTACGAGCAGTACTTC.

This clone was counted only a few times. This chain uses TRBV6-5 with TRBJ1-2; a weak D match, TRBD1 (6 bases). With 10 bases removed from V and 4 bases from J, the gap between germline ends came to 16 bases. The CDR3 totals 13 residues. CDR1 and CDR2 (germline): MNHEY, SVGAGI. The chain's CDR3 is CATGAGNSYGYTF. The CDR3 DNA reads as TGTGCCACAGGGGCAGGGAATAGCTATGGCTACACCTTC.

This clone was picked up one time. The chain has TRBV9 and TRBJ2-1; the D is unclear. V was clipped by 0 bases and J by 6 bases, with 10 bases between them. The CDR3 length is 14 residues. Germline values: CDR1 SGDLS, CDR2 YYNGEE. The CDR3 is CASSVVAPANEQFF. DNA of the CDR3: TGTGCCAGCAGCGTAGTGGCCCCCGCCAATGAGCAGTTCTTC.

The rearrangement uses TRBV15 and TRBJ2-7; TRBD1 matches 7 bases. The V segment lost 3 bases and the J segment 1 base; nucleotides outside the gene matches: 3. The CDR3 has 14 residues. The germline CDR1 and CDR2 sequences are LNHNV and YYDKDF (reference sequence). The CDR3: CATSRTGSSYEQYF. The CDR3 DNA sequence: TGTGCCACCAGCAGGACAGGGTCGTCCTACGAGCAGTACTTC.

The rearrangement uses TRBV27 and TRBJ2-7; no clear D. This CDR3 has 14 residues. The V gene's germline CDR1 is MNHEY and CDR2 SMNVEV (reference sequence). V was cut by 2 bases and J by 0 bases, with 8 bases left in between. The DNA for the CDR3 is TGTGCCAGCAGTTTAAAGTGGAGCTCCTACGAGCAGTACTTC. Residues: CASSLKWSSYEQYF.

V gene TRBV14 combines with J gene TRBJ2-6; TRBD1 matches at 7 bases. Germline-derived CDR1 and CDR2 are SGHDN and FVKESK. With V trimmed by 6 bases and J by 4 bases, 6 bases remained unmatched. There are 15 residues in the CDR3. CDR3 nucleotide sequence: TGTGCCAGCAGTCACCTGGGACAGGGGGCCAACGTCCTGACTTTC. This codes for CASSHLGQGANVLTF.

The table lists this clone with a few counts. V is TRBV5-8 and J is TRBJ1-1; a weak D match, TRBD1 (6 bases). Germline values: CDR1 SGHTS, CDR2 YDEGEE. The CDR3 is made up of 14 amino acids. V was pared by 3 bases and J by 1 base, with 10 bases between. This CDR3 is CASSSGVGNTEAFF. The CDR3 DNA follows: TGTGCCAGCAGCTCAGGGGTGGGGAACACTGAAGCTTTCTTT.

The CDR3 DNA follows: TGTGCCAGCAGCCGTACTTATACAGAAGAGACCCAGTACTTC. This translates into CASSRTYTEETQYF. J is TRBJ2-5 and V is TRBV7-8; D remains ambiguous. With 5 bases removed from V and 3 bases from J, the gap between germline ends came to 13 bases. Looked up from germline, CDR1 is SGHVS and CDR2 is FQNEAQ. CDR3 size: 14 residues.

This rearrangement joins TRBV5-5 to TRBJ1-2; 7 bases are shared with TRBD1. The germline V gene has CDR1 SGHKS and CDR2 YYEKEE (reference sequence). CDR3 length: 15 residues. J lost 8 bases, V lost 5 bases, and 15 bases had no gene match. CDR3 loop: CASSPWTGAFGGYTF. As DNA, the CDR3 is TGTGCCAGCAGTCCCTGGACAGGAGCCTTTGGGGGCTACACCTTC.

The chain recombines TRBV5-4 with TRBJ1-1; D remains unclear. The germline V gene has CDR1 SGHNT and CDR2 YYREEE (reference sequence). With 2 bases removed from V and 5 bases from J, the gap between germline ends came to 7 bases. CDR3 length: 12 amino acids. The CDR3 DNA is TGTGCCAGCAGCTTTCATAATACTGAAGCTTTCTTT. Translation: CASSFHNTEAFF.

The rearrangement uses TRBV29-1 and TRBJ2-1; D is unresolved. The CDR3 consists of 14 residues. V was clipped by 0 bases and J by 3 bases, with 9 bases between them. Looked up from germline, CDR1 is SQVTM and CDR2 is ANQGSEA. CDR3 DNA sequence: TGCAGCGTTGAAGATCCAACAGACTACAATGAGCAGTTCTTC. It specifies CSVEDPTDYNEQFF.

The DNA of the CDR3 is TGCGCCAGCCGAAAGTTAGCGGGAGTTGAGCAGTTCTTC. Protein: CASRKLAGVEQFF. The V and J genes are TRBV5-1 and TRBJ2-1, with 9 bases aligning to TRBD2. The germline gives CDR1 SGHRS, CDR2 YFSETQ. Unmatched junction bases numbered 8, after V lost 7 bases and J lost 9 bases. The CDR3 is 13 amino acids. Based on the CDR3 plus reference TRBV5-1 and TRBJ2-1, the full variable domain is KAGVTQTPRYLIKTRGQQVTLSCSPISGHRSVSWYQQTPGQGLQFLFEYFSETQRNKGNFPGRFSGRQFSNSRSEMNVSTLELGDSALYLCASRKLAGVEQFFGPGTRLTVL.